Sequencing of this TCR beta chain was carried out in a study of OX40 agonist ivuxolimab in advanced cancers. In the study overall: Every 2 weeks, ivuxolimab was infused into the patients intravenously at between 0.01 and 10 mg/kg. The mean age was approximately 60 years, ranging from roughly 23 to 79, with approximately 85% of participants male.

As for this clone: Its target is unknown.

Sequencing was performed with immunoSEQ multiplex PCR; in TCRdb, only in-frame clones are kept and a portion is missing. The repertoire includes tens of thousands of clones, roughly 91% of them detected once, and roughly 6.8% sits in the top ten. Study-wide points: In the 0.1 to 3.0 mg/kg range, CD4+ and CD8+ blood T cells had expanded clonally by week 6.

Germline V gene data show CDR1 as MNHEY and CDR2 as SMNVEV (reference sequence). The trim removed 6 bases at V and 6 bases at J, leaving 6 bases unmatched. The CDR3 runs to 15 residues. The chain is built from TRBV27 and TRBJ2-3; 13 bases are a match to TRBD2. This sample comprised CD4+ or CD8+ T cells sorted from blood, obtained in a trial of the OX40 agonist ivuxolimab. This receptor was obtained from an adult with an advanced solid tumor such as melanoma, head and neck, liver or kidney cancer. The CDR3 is CASRQTSGGLDTQYF. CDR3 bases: TGTGCCAGCAGACAGACTAGCGGGGGGCTGGATACGCAGTATTTT.